A selection of T cell receptor beta chains follows, all from one sample in a study of CD8+CD57+ T cells in acquired aplastic anemia. TCRdb re-analysed the reads in MiXCR, keeping a single row per CDR3 protein. The sample includes over 250,000 distinct CDR3 sequences, around three fifths of them seen just once. Specimen: sorted CD4+, CD8+, or CD8+CD57+ T cells (not recorded which) from PBMCs. The receptor set was obtained from a human donor with aplastic anemia. Each CDR3 is given with its conserved first and last residue.

j_gene: TRBJ1-4
v_gene: TRBV24-1
CDR3aa: CATSESPGQGGEKLFF

j_gene: TRBJ1-1
v_gene: TRBV12-3/TRBV12-4
CDR3aa: CASSLSGGGTGEAFF

j_gene: TRBJ1-1
v_gene: TRBV7-9
CDR3aa: CASSLGGPLVTEAFF

j_gene: TRBJ2-7
v_gene: TRBV3-1
CDR3aa: CASSPPSGLYEQYF

j_gene: TRBJ1-2
v_gene: TRBV10-3
CDR3aa: CAIRGTGASGYTF

j_gene: TRBJ2-7
v_gene: TRBV5-1
CDR3aa: CASSLELAGAYEQYF

j_gene: TRBJ2-7
v_gene: TRBV13
CDR3aa: CASSLRDPWDEQYF

j_gene: TRBJ2-5
v_gene: TRBV15
CDR3aa: CATSSPGGIQETQYF

j_gene: TRBJ2-5
v_gene: TRBV10-2
CDR3aa: CAIEQGAETQYF

j_gene: TRBJ1-5
v_gene: TRBV7-2
CDR3aa: CASSLEGYSNQPQHF

j_gene: TRBJ2-5
v_gene: TRBV2
CDR3aa: CASGSPQYF

j_gene: TRBJ1-6
v_gene: TRBV5-1
CDR3aa: CASSLDPGVIYSPLHF

j_gene: TRBJ1-2
v_gene: TRBV5-4
CDR3aa: CASSLARRWAGGVDNYGYTF

j_gene: TRBJ1-3
v_gene: TRBV6-2/TRBV6-3
CDR3aa: CASSPRTGSNTIYF

j_gene: TRBJ1-2
v_gene: TRBV7-9
CDR3aa: CASSFPADRSTNYGYTF

j_gene: TRBJ1-6
v_gene: TRBV2
CDR3aa: CASTTMTGYNSPLHF

j_gene: TRBJ2-3
v_gene: TRBV2
CDR3aa: CASRPSGSHDTDTQYF

j_gene: TRBJ2-2
v_gene: TRBV6-5
CDR3aa: CASSYSTAQSNTGELFF

j_gene: TRBJ1-6
v_gene: TRBV9
CDR3aa: CASSVVFNSPLHF

j_gene: TRBJ1-3
v_gene: TRBV10-3
CDR3aa: CAISGSVPGGGSGNTIYF

j_gene: TRBJ2-2
v_gene: TRBV12-3/TRBV12-4
CDR3aa: CASSSIGTGELFF

j_gene: TRBJ1-2
v_gene: TRBV19
CDR3aa: CASSTLTGGSGYTF

j_gene: TRBJ1-1
v_gene: TRBV6-5
CDR3aa: CASSQDRDTEAFF

j_gene: TRBJ1-2
v_gene: TRBV15
CDR3aa: CATSTAGRGYTF

j_gene: TRBJ1-1
v_gene: TRBV2
CDR3aa: CASMGAGAGRNTEAFF

j_gene: TRBJ1-1
v_gene: TRBV2
CDR3aa: CASNDRFSEAFF

j_gene: TRBJ2-1
v_gene: TRBV5-6
CDR3aa: CASSGRDKASFRSDNEQFF

j_gene: TRBJ2-1
v_gene: TRBV29-1
CDR3aa: CSVEDRASSYNEQFF

j_gene: TRBJ2-3
v_gene: TRBV29-1
CDR3aa: CSVGRTETSGSDTQYF

j_gene: TRBJ1-1
v_gene: TRBV7-2
CDR3aa: CASSSDGPMTGGTEAFF

j_gene: TRBJ2-7
v_gene: TRBV7-2
CDR3aa: CASSHMTVGYEQYF

j_gene: TRBJ1-5
v_gene: TRBV7-2
CDR3aa: CDSSVDLRPQHF

j_gene: TRBJ2-7
v_gene: TRBV6-1
CDR3aa: CASSDWGRRTYEQYF

j_gene: TRBJ2-4
v_gene: TRBV10-3
CDR3aa: CAISGSVAGGTKNIQYF

j_gene: TRBJ1-3
v_gene: TRBV29-1
CDR3aa: CSVEDPFGTDYGNTIYF

j_gene: TRBJ2-4
v_gene: TRBV7-8
CDR3aa: CASSWTGQGTRYF

j_gene: TRBJ2-3
v_gene: TRBV20-1
CDR3aa: CSASRESGTDTQYF

j_gene: TRBJ1-4
v_gene: TRBV20-1
CDR3aa: CSGEGDRLEKLFF

j_gene: TRBJ2-1
v_gene: TRBV24-1
CDR3aa: CATSQGGGYNEQFF

j_gene: TRBJ2-3
v_gene: TRBV7-8
CDR3aa: CASSLRVAPDTQYF

j_gene: TRBJ2-1
v_gene: TRBV2
CDR3aa: CASSVPRLTGFRDEQFF

j_gene: TRBJ1-6
v_gene: TRBV7-8
CDR3aa: CASSLAVMAPLHF

j_gene: TRBJ2-1
v_gene: TRBV4-3
CDR3aa: CASSQDTGLPGNEQFF

j_gene: TRBJ2-2
v_gene: TRBV7-9
CDR3aa: CASSLNGGQGGNGELFF

j_gene: TRBJ1-4
v_gene: TRBV5-1
CDR3aa: CASSVQGATTNEKLFF

j_gene: TRBJ2-4
v_gene: TRBV12-3/TRBV12-4
CDR3aa: CASSLESGTKNIQYF

j_gene: TRBJ1-6
v_gene: TRBV5-1
CDR3aa: CASSRQGQGGSPLHF

j_gene: TRBJ2-1
v_gene: TRBV19
CDR3aa: CATQFGDDSSYNEQFF

j_gene: TRBJ2-1
v_gene: TRBV14
CDR3aa: CASSPAGLAGGHEQFF

j_gene: TRBJ2-7
v_gene: TRBV9
CDR3aa: CASSVGASGSYERYF

j_gene: TRBJ2-2
v_gene: TRBV7-8
CDR3aa: CASSPRTGGELFF

j_gene: TRBJ2-2
v_gene: TRBV7-3
CDR3aa: CASSPFSPGELFF

j_gene: TRBJ1-2
v_gene: TRBV10-3
CDR3aa: CAIRQDLTGTYGYTF

j_gene: TRBJ2-2
v_gene: TRBV7-2
CDR3aa: CASQPRRSNTGELFF